This T cell receptor beta chain originates from a study of shared clonotypes between healthy human individuals. Using immunoSEQ multiplex PCR, the repertoire was profiled, and TCRdb retains in-frame clones only, with some absent. This sample has approximately 2,000,000 clones; 93% occur once, and the top ten carry about 1.7%. CD45RO negativity and positive selection for CCR7 defined naive CD8 cells, a population that excluded terminally differentiated effector memory CD45RA+ cells. V was shortened by 3 bases and J by 6 bases, with 21 bases between the two germline ends. This CDR3 region has 16 residues. CDR1 is SGDLS and CDR2 is YYNGEE in the germline V gene.

Source material: naive CD8+ T cells from PBMCs. This TCR was recovered from a man aged 18 to 29 in good health. Some clones in this sample may be carry-over from other donors' samples. The V gene is TRBV9, the J gene TRBJ1-2; D gene ambiguous. CDR3 residues: CASSDHSGELGHGYTF. CDR3 DNA: TGTGCCAGCAGCGACCATTCCGGGGAACTCGGCCATGGCTACACCTTC.